This is a list of T cell receptor beta chains from one sample in a study of T cells in Graves' hyperthyroidism and ophthalmopathy. One entry per CDR3 protein, called by TCRdb with MiXCR from the multiplex PCR reads. The sample includes 75,000 to 100,000 distinct CDR3 sequences, around 52% of them seen just once. The sample consisted of blood. Receptors originate from a woman aged 35 to 49 with Graves' hyperthyroidism. CDR3s leave out the opening cysteine and the closing phenylalanine or tryptophan. The order of the fields is V gene, J gene, CDR3 protein.

v_call: TRBV24-1
j_call: TRBJ2-5
cdr3_aa: ASSDLDSQY

v_call: TRBV11-2
j_call: TRBJ2-1
cdr3_aa: ASSSAAGGPKEQF

v_call: TRBV10-3
j_call: TRBJ1-2
cdr3_aa: AMMDRDGYT

v_call: TRBV7-3
j_call: TRBJ2-7
cdr3_aa: ASPARHEQY

v_call: TRBV5-1
j_call: TRBJ2-2
cdr3_aa: ASSSLVLAGSTGELF

v_call: TRBV29-1
j_call: TRBJ2-3
cdr3_aa: SVSGQVADTQY

v_call: TRBV10-3
j_call: TRBJ2-5
cdr3_aa: AISTGEVETQY

v_call: TRBV7-2
j_call: TRBJ2-7
cdr3_aa: ASSFAGLAGARKQY

v_call: TRBV2
j_call: TRBJ1-5
cdr3_aa: ASTLDRVSSQPQH

v_call: TRBV10-3
j_call: TRBJ2-7
cdr3_aa: AISGDGSYEQY

v_call: TRBV29-1
j_call: TRBJ1-1
cdr3_aa: SAAGGGDGNTEAF

v_call: TRBV2
j_call: TRBJ2-7
cdr3_aa: ASRVLRYEQY

v_call: TRBV7-2
j_call: TRBJ2-3
cdr3_aa: ASPSGTGGFRSLTDTQY

v_call: TRBV9
j_call: TRBJ2-3
cdr3_aa: ASNGLAANTDTQY

v_call: TRBV24-1
j_call: TRBJ2-6
cdr3_aa: ATSAPTGQSSGANVLT

v_call: TRBV12-3/TRBV12-4
j_call: TRBJ1-4
cdr3_aa: ASRRSGSGWLF

v_call: TRBV20-1
j_call: TRBJ1-5
cdr3_aa: SASLSRGGPQH

v_call: TRBV2
j_call: TRBJ2-7
cdr3_aa: VSSELLAGGPYEQY

v_call: TRBV6-5
j_call: TRBJ1-5
cdr3_aa: AEGIYQPQH

v_call: TRBV10-3
j_call: TRBJ2-3
cdr3_aa: AISVGSTSGRADTQY

v_call: TRBV29-1
j_call: TRBJ2-5
cdr3_aa: SVQSRGRETQY

v_call: TRBV4-3
j_call: TRBJ1-5
cdr3_aa: ASSQRTVDQPQH

v_call: TRBV7-8
j_call: TRBJ1-1
cdr3_aa: ASSPPGTMNTEAF

v_call: TRBV20-1
j_call: TRBJ2-7
cdr3_aa: SARDRLTWVAGGPSSYEQY

v_call: TRBV29-1
j_call: TRBJ2-5
cdr3_aa: SVEGGTGGETQY

v_call: TRBV5-1
j_call: TRBJ1-6
cdr3_aa: ASSFDGGNSPLH

v_call: TRBV7-2
j_call: TRBJ2-2
cdr3_aa: ASSPLAALRGGELF

v_call: TRBV7-8
j_call: TRBJ2-6
cdr3_aa: ASSPGGTPSGANVLT

v_call: TRBV7-9
j_call: TRBJ1-5
cdr3_aa: ASSFGTENSNQPQH

v_call: TRBV10-3
j_call: TRBJ2-6
cdr3_aa: AIMAAGGNVLT

v_call: TRBV10-3
j_call: TRBJ2-2
cdr3_aa: AIRGTSGWTGELF

v_call: TRBV7-2
j_call: TRBJ2-3
cdr3_aa: ASSSPLALYTDTQY

v_call: TRBV9
j_call: TRBJ1-5
cdr3_aa: ASRGEGGVNQPQH

v_call: TRBV7-8
j_call: TRBJ2-2
cdr3_aa: ASSLDWQGELF

v_call: TRBV19
j_call: TRBJ2-6
cdr3_aa: ASSIGANVLT

v_call: TRBV6-6
j_call: TRBJ1-2
cdr3_aa: ASNRDLYNYGCT

v_call: TRBV6-1
j_call: TRBJ2-7
cdr3_aa: ASNRPEQY

v_call: TRBV10-3
j_call: TRBJ1-5
cdr3_aa: ASSYGVGGPQH

v_call: TRBV4-3
j_call: TRBJ1-2
cdr3_aa: ASSQDERIYGYT

v_call: TRBV5-1
j_call: TRBJ1-1
cdr3_aa: ASSFGQGAIENTEAF

v_call: TRBV30
j_call: TRBJ1-4
cdr3_aa: AWAGRREKLF

v_call: TRBV12-3/TRBV12-4
j_call: TRBJ2-3
cdr3_aa: ASSLFAGVSTDTQY

v_call: TRBV9
j_call: TRBJ2-2
cdr3_aa: ASSSTVGGELF

v_call: TRBV9
j_call: TRBJ1-1
cdr3_aa: ASSVAGWTEAF

v_call: TRBV2
j_call: TRBJ2-7
cdr3_aa: ASSFGAVSYGQY

v_call: TRBV20-1
j_call: TRBJ2-7
cdr3_aa: SARRGQVPYEQY

v_call: TRBV9
j_call: TRBJ1-5
cdr3_aa: ASSPGTGAWGNQPQH

v_call: TRBV15
j_call: TRBJ1-4
cdr3_aa: ATSSREGPGTNEKLF

v_call: TRBV10-3
j_call: TRBJ1-3
cdr3_aa: AITPDRGSYGLNTIY